One sample yielded the 13 T cell receptor beta chains listed below, sequenced in a study of shared clonotypes between healthy human individuals. Clones were sequenced by immunoSEQ multiplex PCR, and TCRdb holds only the in-frame ones, with some missing. Of around 1,100,000 clones listed, roughly 80% were seen once; the top ten hold roughly 0.82%. The sample consisted of memory CD4+ T cells from PBMCs. Subset noted: CD45RA-negative fraction. The receptors were gathered from a young man in good health. Some clones in this sample may be carry-over from other donors' samples.

J is TRBJ2-7 and V is TRBV6-5, with 8 bases that match TRBD2. The V gene's germline CDR1 is MNHEY and CDR2 SVGAGI. The CDR3 is 14 amino acids. V was pared by 4 bases and J by 5 bases, with 7 bases of the junction left unmatched. CDR3 bases: TGTGCCAGCAGTTCCCCGGGACTAGTTGACGAGCAGTACTTC. It is translated as CASSSPGLVDEQYF.

The rearrangement links TRBV30 to TRBJ1-5; D gene ambiguous. CDR3 length: 13 residues. With 2 bases removed from V and 7 bases from J, the gap between germline ends came to 12 bases. Germline assignment: CDR1 GTSNPN and CDR2 SVGIG (reference sequence). Here the CDR3 reads CAWSFGPGQPQHF. DNA for the CDR3: TGTGCCTGGAGTTTTGGTCCTGGGCAGCCCCAGCATTTT. The whole variable domain, remainder taken from reference TRBV30 and TRBJ1-5, is SQTIHQWPATLVQPVGSPLSLECTVEGTSNPNLYWYRQAAGRGLQLLFYSVGIGQISSEVPQNLSASRPQDRQFILSSKKLLLSDSGFYLCAWSFGPGQPQHFGDGTRLSIL.

V gene TRBV7-3 combines with J gene TRBJ2-5; 7 nucleotides line up with TRBD2. The J segment lost 5 bases and the V segment lost 3 bases, leaving 3 bases of the junction unmatched. Germline-derived CDR1 and CDR2 are SGHTA and FQGTGA. The CDR3 sequence is 13 residues long. This CDR3 reads CASSLGTTETQYF. The CDR3 bases are TGTGCCAGCAGCTTGGGGACTACTGAGACCCAGTACTTC.

The chain is built from TRBV28 and TRBJ2-2; D is unclear. Trimming left V 4 bases short and J 4 bases short, with 10 bases between. The CDR3 is made up of 14 amino acids. Germline CDR1 MDHEN, CDR2 SYDVKM. CDR3 protein: CASSSRISTGELFF. The CDR3 DNA sequence: TGTGCCAGCAGTTCCCGGATATCCACCGGGGAGCTGTTTTTT. Drawing the rest from reference TRBV28 and TRBJ2-2, the complete variable domain is DVKVTQSSRYLVKRTGEKVFLECVQDMDHENMFWYRQDPGLGLRLIYFSYDVKMKEKGDIPEGYSVSREKKERFSLILESASTNQTSMYLCASSSRISTGELFFGEGSRLTVL.

This chain connects TRBV6-1 to TRBJ1-1; tentatively, D is TRBD1 (5 bases). Deletions cut 1 base from V and 4 bases from J, with 10 bases between. This CDR3 is built from 14 residues. From germline, CDR1 is MNHNS and CDR2 SASEGT. The CDR3: CASSEGSGGTEAFF. DNA of the CDR3: TGTGCCAGCAGTGAAGGGTCCGGGGGCACTGAAGCTTTCTTT.

Details on this clone: The sample holds other DNA sequences that translate to the same CDR3. This chain connects TRBV18 to TRBJ2-7; 9 bases are a match to TRBD2. V trimming: 3 bases; J trimming: 4 bases; junction bases outside the gene matches: 4. The CDR3 spans 14 residues. Germline assignment: CDR1 KGHSH and CDR2 LQKENI. CDR3 DNA: TGTGCCAGCTCACCGGCGCTAGCGGGATACGAGCAGTACTTC. This translates into CASSPALAGYEQYF.

This sequence joins TRBV28 and TRBJ2-6; tentative D call: TRBD2 (6 bases). V lost 4 bases to trimming and J lost 0 bases, with 10 bases between them. From germline, CDR1 is MDHEN and CDR2 SYDVKM. The CDR3 has 16 amino acids. The CDR3 DNA sequence: TGTGCCAGCAGTTGGGGCGGGATCTCTGGGGCCAACGTCCTGACTTTC. Translation: CASSWGGISGANVLTF.

The V gene is TRBV2, the J gene TRBJ2-1; D may match TRBD1 or TRBD2 (5 bases each). The CDR3 extends over 12 amino acids. From germline, CDR1 is SNHLY and CDR2 FYNNEI. V lost 5 bases and J lost 10, with 12 bases in between. CDR3 in amino acids: CASSLGEQEQFF. Written as DNA, the CDR3 is TGTGCCAGCAGTCTGGGGGAGCAGGAGCAGTTCTTC.

The chain is built from TRBV7-9 and TRBJ2-1, with TRBD2 matching 10 bases. The germline V gene has CDR1 SEHNR and CDR2 FQNEAQ (reference sequence). The CDR3 sequence is 16 residues long. The J segment lost 7 bases and the V segment lost 4 bases, leaving 10 bases of the junction unmatched. The CDR3 is CASSYSRTSGGNEQFF. The CDR3 DNA reads as TGTGCCAGCAGCTACAGTCGGACTAGCGGTGGAAATGAGCAGTTCTTC.

This clone showed up many times. The genes are TRBV2 and TRBJ1-4, with D maybe TRBD1 (6 bases). Trimming stripped 7 bases from V and 7 bases from J, with 16 bases between. This CDR3 has 14 amino acids. Germline lookup yields CDR1 SNHLY and CDR2 FYNNEI. This CDR3 reads CASKPEGVSEKLFF. CDR3 DNA: TGTGCCAGCAAGCCCGAGGGGGTTTCTGAAAAACTGTTTTTT.

This clone has a handful of counts. This chain uses TRBV5-1 with TRBJ1-1; D is perhaps TRBD1 (6 bases). The CDR3 has 14 residues. The V end was cut by 3 bases, the J end by 1 base, with 10 bases between. Per germline, CDR1 SGHRS and CDR2 YFSETQ. The CDR3 spells CASSSDRRNTEAFF. The CDR3 DNA follows: TGCGCCAGCAGCTCGGACAGAAGGAACACTGAAGCTTTCTTT.

The sample holds a few counts of this clone. The chain employs TRBV7-9 and TRBJ1-1, with D hard to call. Between the trimmed V and J ends, which lost 0 bases and 0 bases, there was a span of 5 bases. Germline loops: CDR1 SEHNR, CDR2 FQNEAQ (reference sequence). The CDR3 totals 14 residues. Here the CDR3 DNA reads TGTGCCAGCAGCTTAGCAGGGATGAACACTGAAGCTTTCTTT. Its protein product is CASSLAGMNTEAFF.

V is TRBV11-2 and J is TRBJ2-2, with 7 nucleotides matching TRBD1. There are 14 residues in the CDR3. V lost 5 bases to trimming and J lost 7 bases; unmatched junction nucleotides: 7. Germline CDR1 reads SGHAT; CDR2 reads FQNNGV. The CDR3 loop reads CASSRQGDNGELFF. CDR3 DNA sequence: TGTGCCAGCAGCCGCCAGGGGGATAACGGGGAGCTGTTTTTT.